The 30 T cell receptor beta chains below come from one sample, sequenced in a study of CD8+ T cells in alopecia areata. Investigators isolated RNA and reverse transcribed it into cDNA to act as the sequencing template. This table comes from immunoSEQ multiplex PCR, and its TCRdb copy is limited to in-frame clones, with some not included. The table has a few hundred thousand clones, 60% seen once. Sample treatment: oral pan-JAK inhibitor, 5-10 mg twice daily. The sample here was CD4+ T cells sorted from blood, taken around week 54, from a patient treated with tofacitinib. The receptors come from a human donor with alopecia areata.

The rearrangement uses TRBV7-9 and TRBJ1-6, with 9 nucleotides matching TRBD1. The CDR3 spans 14 residues. Germline loops: CDR1 SEHNR, CDR2 FQNEAQ (reference sequence). Losses at the gene ends were 5 bases for V and 10 bases for J; bases not matched to a gene: 6. This CDR3 is CASSPQGARSPLHF. The CDR3 region has the DNA TGTGCCAGCAGCCCACAGGGGGCCAGATCACCCCTCCACTTT.

The CDR3 bases are TGCGCCAGCAGCTTGGATCAAGGGTACACTGAAGCTTTCTTT. Its protein product is CASSLDQGYTEAFF. This chain connects TRBV5-1 to TRBJ1-1; D gene uncertain. V was clipped by 0 bases and J by 3 bases, with 9 bases between them. The CDR3 runs 14 residues. From germline, CDR1 is SGHRS and CDR2 YFSETQ.

This chain's CDR3 is CASSLPRRGQGNGYTF. In DNA form, the CDR3 reads TGCGCCAGCAGCTTACCGAGAAGGGGACAGGGGAACGGCTACACCTTC. The chain has TRBV5-1 and TRBJ1-2; 10 bases align to TRBD1. Germline V gives CDR1 SGHRS, CDR2 YFSETQ. The J segment lost 8 bases and the V segment lost 2 bases, leaving 12 bases of the junction unmatched. The CDR3 contains 16 residues.

The CDR3 sequence: CARETENTGELFF. DNA for the CDR3: TGTGCCCGCGAAACCGAGAACACCGGGGAGCTGTTTTTT. The chain is built from TRBV30 and TRBJ2-2; D unresolved. Germline V gives CDR1 GTSNPN, CDR2 SVGIG (reference sequence). Trimming took 8 bases from V and 1 from J, leaving 11 bases between them. This CDR3 comprises 13 residues.

This clone was recorded a few times. V usage is TRBV2 and J usage is TRBJ1-3; D is ambiguous. Between the trimmed V and J ends, which lost 11 bases and 0 bases, there was a span of 5 bases. The germline CDR1 and CDR2 sequences are SNHLY and FYNNEI. The CDR3 is 11 residues long. CDR3 in amino acids: CAALSGNTIYF. As DNA, the CDR3 is TGTGCCGCACTCTCTGGAAACACCATATATTTT.

The V gene is TRBV11-1, the J gene TRBJ2-1, with 11 nucleotides matching TRBD2. V lost 3 bases, J lost 9 bases, and 7 bases stayed unmatched. The CDR3 loop spans 15 amino acids. From germline, CDR1 is SGHAT and CDR2 FQDESV (reference sequence). CDR3 region: CASSFNSGGATEQFF. The CDR3 DNA reads as TGTGCCAGCAGCTTCAATAGCGGGGGGGCAACTGAGCAGTTCTTC.

J is TRBJ1-1 and V is TRBV29-1, with D maybe TRBD1 (5 bases). The germline CDR1 and CDR2 sequences are SQVTM and ANQGSEA. The CDR3 length is 13 residues. Trimming took 6 bases from V and 5 from J, leaving 16 bases between them. In DNA, the CDR3 is TGCAGCGTCAGACAGACGGGGAGGACTGAAGCTTTCTTT. Its protein product is CSVRQTGRTEAFF. Complete variable domain (other parts from reference TRBV29-1 and TRBJ1-1): SAVISQKPSRDICQRGTSLTIQCQVDSQVTMMFWYRQQPGQSLTLIATANQGSEATYESGFVIDKFPISRPNLTFSTLTVSNMSPEDSSIYLCSVRQTGRTEAFFGQGTRLTVV.

This sequence joins TRBV7-2 and TRBJ2-2, with D perhaps being TRBD1 or TRBD2 (5 bases each). V was clipped by 7 bases and J by 1 base, with 16 bases between them. This CDR3 is 16 amino acids long. Per germline, CDR1 SGHTA and CDR2 FQGNSA. The CDR3 sequence is CASTSMAGGNTGELFF. The CDR3 bases are TGTGCCAGCACCTCGATGGCTGGGGGGAACACCGGGGAGCTGTTTTTT.

This chain links TRBV7-9 with TRBJ2-7, with 7 bases lining up with TRBD1. The CDR3 length is 16 residues. Germline V gene data show CDR1 as SEHNR and CDR2 as FQNEAQ (reference sequence). After removal of 4 bases from V and 0 bases from J, the junction contained 9 bases not matched to a gene. This CDR3 reads CASSSPGTATSYEQYF. The CDR3 DNA reads as TGTGCCAGCAGCTCACCCGGGACAGCGACCTCCTACGAGCAGTACTTC.

CDR3 in amino acids: CASSQPGQGNGYTF. CDR3 DNA: TGCGCCAGCAGCCAACCGGGACAGGGGAATGGCTACACCTTC. The V call is TRBV4-1, the J call TRBJ1-2; 10 bases line up with TRBD1. Germline V gives CDR1 MGHRA, CDR2 YSYEKL. The CDR3 loop spans 14 amino acids. Losses at the gene ends were 2 bases for V and 6 bases for J; bases not matched to a gene: 3.

The chain links TRBV6-1 to TRBJ2-3; D could derive from TRBD1 or TRBD2 (5 bases each). The germline gives CDR1 MNHNS, CDR2 SASEGT. The V end was cut by 5 bases, the J end by 5 bases, with 14 bases between. The CDR3 is 14 residues long. In DNA, the CDR3 is TGTGCCAGCAGTAGGGACCCAACGGGAGATACGCAGTATTTT. Its translation is CASSRDPTGDTQYF.

The rearrangement uses TRBV5-1 and TRBJ2-1; a possible D gene is TRBD1 (5 bases). The V end lost 1 base, the J end lost 6 bases, and 8 bases lay between the germline ends. The germline gives CDR1 SGHRS, CDR2 YFSETQ. The CDR3 is made up of 13 amino acids. DNA for the CDR3: TGCGCCAGCAGCTTGAGGACAACCAATGAGCAGTTCTTC. Protein product: CASSLRTTNEQFF. The whole variable domain, remainder taken from reference TRBV5-1 and TRBJ2-1, is KAGVTQTPRYLIKTRGQQVTLSCSPISGHRSVSWYQQTPGQGLQFLFEYFSETQRNKGNFPGRFSGRQFSNSRSEMNVSTLELGDSALYLCASSLRTTNEQFFGPGTRLTVL.

This clone was found once. The J gene is TRBJ2-3, the V gene TRBV11-2; unclear D gene. Per the germline V gene, CDR1 is SGHAT and CDR2 is FQNNGV. The CDR3 runs 15 residues. V was cut by 3 bases and J by 3 bases, with 13 bases left in between. CDR3 region: CASSFWAQETDTQYF. The CDR3 bases are TGTGCCAGCAGCTTCTGGGCTCAGGAGACAGATACGCAGTATTTT.

This clone was picked up a small number of times. J is TRBJ1-4 and V is TRBV4-1, with 8 bases matching TRBD1. This CDR3 spans 15 amino acids. The germline gives CDR1 MGHRA, CDR2 YSYEKL. V was clipped by 0 bases and J by 6 bases; unmatched bases: 3. In DNA, the CDR3 is TGCGCCAGCAGCCAAGACAGGGGGCCGGATGAAAAACTGTTTTTT. Amino acids: CASSQDRGPDEKLFF.

CDR3 amino acids: CASSWKATSGPYEQYF. In DNA, the CDR3 is TGTGCCAGCAGTTGGAAGGCGACTAGCGGCCCCTACGAGCAGTACTTC. The chain is built from TRBV27 and TRBJ2-7; 9 positions agree with TRBD2. Germline V CDR1 and CDR2: MNHEY, SMNVEV (reference sequence). The CDR3 covers 16 residues. The trim removed 4 bases at V and 2 bases at J, leaving 9 bases unmatched.

V and J are TRBV7-3 and TRBJ1-1; no clear D. The CDR3 contains 15 residues. V dropped 2 bases and J dropped 0 bases, with 10 bases sitting between them. The V gene's germline CDR1 is SGHTA and CDR2 FQGTGA. The CDR3 nucleotides read TGTGCCAGCAGCTTATCACCGGCGATGAACACTGAAGCTTTCTTT. It codes for CASSLSPAMNTEAFF.

The chain uses TRBV4-1 and TRBJ1-2, with TRBD1 matching over 7 bases. The V gene end was trimmed by 3 bases and the J gene end by 3 bases; junction bases not matched to a gene: 7. The CDR3 contains 15 residues. In germline, CDR1 is MGHRA, CDR2 YSYEKL. This CDR3 is CASSHPQGRDYGYTF. The CDR3 DNA reads as TGCGCCAGCAGCCACCCACAGGGGAGGGACTATGGCTACACCTTC.

The chain employs TRBV30 and TRBJ1-3; D remains ambiguous. The CDR3 loop spans 16 amino acids. With 4 bases removed from V and 2 bases from J, the gap between germline ends came to 18 bases. Per germline, CDR1 GTSNPN and CDR2 SVGIG (reference sequence). The CDR3 DNA reads as TGTGCCTGGAAAGAGGAGGGCTCGCCAGCTGGAAACACCATATATTTT. Residues: CAWKEEGSPAGNTIYF.

The gene calls are TRBV27 and TRBJ1-2, with D unresolved. V lost 3 bases and J lost 1, with 6 bases in between. This CDR3 is 13 amino acids long. CDR1 and CDR2 (germline): MNHEY, SMNVEV (reference sequence). CDR3 amino acids: CASSFGSNYGYTF. The CDR3 bases are TGTGCCAGCAGTTTTGGCAGTAACTATGGCTACACCTTC.

This chain joins TRBV25-1 and TRBJ1-2, with 8 bases fitting TRBD1. In germline, CDR1 is MGHDK, CDR2 SYGVNS. Germline trimming cut 4 bases from V and 1 base from J; bases unmatched to any gene: 11. CDR3 size: 17 residues. For the CDR3, the DNA is TGTGCCAGCAGTGCTCCCGGGACAGGTCGATTTAACTATGGCTACACCTTC. It translates to CASSAPGTGRFNYGYTF.

Worth noting for this clone: The sample contains more than one DNA sequence encoding this CDR3. V gene TRBV30 combines with J gene TRBJ1-1; no firm D call. V lost 0 bases and J lost 2, with 10 bases in between. Germline V lookup: CDR1 GTSNPN, CDR2 SVGIG (reference sequence). This CDR3 is built from 14 residues. In nucleotides, the CDR3 is TGTGCCTGGAGTGTTGGTACAGCAAACACTGAAGCTTTCTTT. This codes for CAWSVGTANTEAFF.

This chain links TRBV5-6 with TRBJ1-2, with 7 bases matching TRBD1. With V trimmed by 0 bases and J by 7 bases, 3 bases remained unmatched. This CDR3 is built from 13 residues. Germline V gene sequence: CDR1 SGHDT, CDR2 YYEEEE. The CDR3, as DNA: TGTGCCAGCAGCTTGGACAGGGGCCGTGGCTACACCTTC. Protein sequence: CASSLDRGRGYTF.

The rearrangement joins TRBV25-1 to TRBJ2-2; possible D gene TRBD2, 6 bases. Germline-derived CDR1 and CDR2 are MGHDK and SYGVNS. V was clipped by 5 bases and J by 6 bases, with 7 bases between them. The CDR3 contains 12 residues. The CDR3 DNA reads TGTGCCAGCAGTCGGGACTCCGGGGAGCTGTTTTTT. Translation gives CASSRDSGELFF.

The chain is built from TRBV9 and TRBJ2-1, with D possibly TRBD2 on 6 matching bases. CDR1 and CDR2 from the germline V gene are SGDLS and YYNGEE. This CDR3 is 15 amino acids long. Trimming cost V 4 bases and J 7 bases, with 18 bases left between them. The CDR3 reads CASSPEGYRGNEQFF. For the CDR3, the DNA is TGTGCCAGCAGCCCCGAGGGCTACCGGGGGAATGAGCAGTTCTTC.

This clone turned up a few times. The rearrangement uses TRBV6-5 and TRBJ1-2, with D perhaps matching TRBD1 (5 bases). V dropped 0 bases and J dropped 8 bases, with 10 bases sitting between them. The CDR3 has 13 amino acids. CDR1 is MNHEY, CDR2 SVGAGI, per germline. The CDR3 DNA reads as TGTGCCAGCAGTTACTCGGCAGGGAGAGGCTACACCTTC. Translation: CASSYSAGRGYTF.

V gene TRBV15 combines with J gene TRBJ1-4; 7 nucleotides line up with TRBD1. CDR3 length equals 15 residues. Germline V gene sequence: CDR1 LNHNV, CDR2 YYDKDF (reference sequence). J gave up 7 bases and V 2 bases, and 7 bases lay outside the gene matches. The DNA for the CDR3 is TGTGCCACCAGCAGATCGACAGGGAATGGTGAAAAACTGTTTTTT. Its protein is CATSRSTGNGEKLFF.

This clone has a single count. The J gene is TRBJ1-2, the V gene TRBV4-3; maybe TRBD1 (5 bases). This CDR3 is built from 16 residues. Germline CDR1 is LGHNA and CDR2 is YSLEER. Deletions cut 0 bases from V and 4 bases from J, with 15 bases between. The CDR3 coding sequence is TGCGCCAGCAGCCAAGACCGGGCGGGGCGGTCCTATGGCTACACCTTC. Protein: CASSQDRAGRSYGYTF.

This clone came up a few times. J is TRBJ2-7 and V is TRBV7-2; no firm D call. The V end was cut by 5 bases, the J end by 0 bases, with 14 bases between. Germline CDR1 SGHTA, CDR2 FQGNSA. There are 15 residues in the CDR3. The CDR3 region has the DNA TGTGCCAGCAGCATCAGTCGACTTAGCTCCTACGAGCAGTACTTC. This translates into CASSISRLSSYEQYF.

The table lists this clone with a few counts. The chain employs TRBV29-1 and TRBJ2-3; TRBD2 matches at 8 bases. This CDR3 region has 14 residues. Unmatched junction bases numbered 8, after V lost 5 bases and J lost 4 bases. CDR1 and CDR2 from the germline V gene are SQVTM and ANQGSEA. As DNA, the CDR3 is TGCAGCGTTTCGGGGGGGAATGCTGCAGATACGCAGTATTTT. It encodes CSVSGGNAADTQYF.

This chain joins TRBV27 and TRBJ2-5, with D perhaps matching TRBD1 (5 bases). V was cut by 4 bases and J by 6 bases, with 12 bases left in between. Germline V gene lookup returns CDR1 MNHEY and CDR2 SMNVEV (reference sequence). This CDR3 region has 13 residues. The CDR3: CASSYQGWQTQYF. CDR3 in DNA: TGTGCCAGCAGTTATCAGGGTTGGCAGACCCAGTACTTC.